This entry concerns a single T cell receptor beta chain. Its antigen specificity is not known. The junction differs from germline at one of its ends, possibly a read error. These data belong to a study of tumor-infiltrating lymphocytes in primary liver carcinoma (dated by TCRdb to about 2017). For context, the study as a whole: Of the five patients (three men and two women, aged 30 to 69 years), four had hepatocellular carcinoma and one had combined HCC and intrahepatic cholangiocarcinoma. The five patients had tumors staged T1-T3 N0M0, with maximum diameters ranging from about 4 to 11 cm. Samples yielded roughly 3.65 to 7.5 million productive TCRbeta reads; read depth did not differ significantly between tissue types. TCRbeta repertoire sequencing, expression microarrays and whole-exome sequencing were combined in the study across five regions of each liver tumor, with adjacent normal tissue and blood also included. A total of roughly 35 specimens from 5 patients, comprising some 25 tumor regions, 5 adjacent noncancerous liver tissues and 5 peripheral blood samples, were covered by TCRbeta repertoire sequencing. High reproducibility was observed for the technical replicate repertoires, with mean shared-clone rates approximately 0.9 and correlation coefficients above 0.95. To link TCRbeta repertoire diversity to the local molecular phenotype, the 20 to 30 tumor region samples were profiled with Agilent mRNA microarrays.

Using a constant-region primer and ProtoScript II reverse transcriptase, TCRbeta-specific cDNA was reverse-transcribed from 450 to 650 ng total RNA. Three nested multiplex PCR rounds, following a slightly modified ARM-PCR procedure, were used to build the TCRbeta libraries. Multiplex TRBV1-TRBV30 forward primers and a Cbeta reverse primer were used in the first two PCR rounds, each of which was run for around 9 cycles. Sample barcodes and Illumina adapters were added in a final 25-cycle PCR with Deep VentR polymerase. Before sequencing, amplicons of 200-500 bp were gel-purified using a QIAquick gel extraction kit. An Illumina HiSeq 2500 was used to sequence the TCRbeta amplicons, generating 250-bp paired-end reads. The paper's processing steps were these. Quality trimming of reads was performed with Trimmomatic v0.33, and paired reads were merged with FLASH v1.2.11 so that full CDR3 sequences could be recovered. V, D and J germline segments were assigned to the rearranged TCRbeta sequences by MiGEC v1.2.1b. Clonotype statistics and Shannon-Wiener diversity indices were calculated with VDJtools v1.0.0. To cut down on sampling bias, every analysis after diversity analysis relied on just the 250 most abundant clonotypes from each sample. TCRdb took the public reads, trimmed them with fastp at Q25, ran MiXCR for clone calling and kept in-frame beta chains. Every entry covers one CDR3 protein and lists the most common genes and DNA from its rows. TCRdb's processing, not the study's, gives the V and J calls here. Present in this sample are more than 40,000 distinct CDR3 sequences, less than 85% of which were seen just once. The top ten clones comprise just under 30% of the sample.

Total RNA and DNA were co-extracted without cell sorting from roughly 20-30 mg of bulk tissue using the AllPrep DNA/RNA mini kit. Between late 2015 and March 2016, roughly five patients in China with histopathologically diagnosed primary liver carcinoma had surgical resection. Chronic HBV infection was present in the patients, and the patients were treatment-naive at sampling. Each tumor was sampled at five spatially separated regions: the tumor centre plus the superior, inferior, left-lateral and right-lateral poles. More than 85% viable tumor cells were found by histology in every tumor sample. Fresh tumor and adjacent tissue pieces were bisected; one half was stored in RNAlater at -80°C, the other sent for histology. Broader findings and caveats from the paper: Pairs of tumor regions showed greater repertoire overlap (mean 36%) than tumor-adjacent pairs (approximately 17%) or tumor-blood pairs (approximately 14%), which is consistent with antigen-driven expansion. A significantly larger repertoire fraction was made up by the top 250 clones in tumors than in blood (p = 0.039). Only about 7-24% of top clones were found in all five regions of a tumor, suggesting spatial heterogeneity of tumor-infiltrating T cells. Because the samples were bulk and unsorted, CD4+ and CD8+ T cell repertoires could not be compared. With just a handful of patients in the study, the authors point out that the findings should be validated in a larger study. Only the TCR beta chain was sequenced, so true repertoire diversity is likely underestimated because unpaired alpha chains were not captured.

CDR1 and CDR2 (SGHAT, FQNNGV) derive from the germline V gene. The CDR3 runs 14 amino acids, cysteine and phenylalanine included. CDR3 DNA only is kept here, 42 bases in frame from base 1. Sequenced material: liver tumor tissue from sampling region 5. According to the study, the label for this sample's cell subset or site signals: tumor region T5, tumor centre. The sequence was collected from a man aged 35 to 55 with primary liver carcinoma and hepatitis B virus infection. The V and J genes are TRBV11-2 and TRBJ2-7, with the D gene call left open. The CDR3 sequence is CASSLTDTVYEEYF. The DNA sequence follows: TGTGCCAGCAGCTTAACTGACACCGTCTACGAGGAGTACTTC.